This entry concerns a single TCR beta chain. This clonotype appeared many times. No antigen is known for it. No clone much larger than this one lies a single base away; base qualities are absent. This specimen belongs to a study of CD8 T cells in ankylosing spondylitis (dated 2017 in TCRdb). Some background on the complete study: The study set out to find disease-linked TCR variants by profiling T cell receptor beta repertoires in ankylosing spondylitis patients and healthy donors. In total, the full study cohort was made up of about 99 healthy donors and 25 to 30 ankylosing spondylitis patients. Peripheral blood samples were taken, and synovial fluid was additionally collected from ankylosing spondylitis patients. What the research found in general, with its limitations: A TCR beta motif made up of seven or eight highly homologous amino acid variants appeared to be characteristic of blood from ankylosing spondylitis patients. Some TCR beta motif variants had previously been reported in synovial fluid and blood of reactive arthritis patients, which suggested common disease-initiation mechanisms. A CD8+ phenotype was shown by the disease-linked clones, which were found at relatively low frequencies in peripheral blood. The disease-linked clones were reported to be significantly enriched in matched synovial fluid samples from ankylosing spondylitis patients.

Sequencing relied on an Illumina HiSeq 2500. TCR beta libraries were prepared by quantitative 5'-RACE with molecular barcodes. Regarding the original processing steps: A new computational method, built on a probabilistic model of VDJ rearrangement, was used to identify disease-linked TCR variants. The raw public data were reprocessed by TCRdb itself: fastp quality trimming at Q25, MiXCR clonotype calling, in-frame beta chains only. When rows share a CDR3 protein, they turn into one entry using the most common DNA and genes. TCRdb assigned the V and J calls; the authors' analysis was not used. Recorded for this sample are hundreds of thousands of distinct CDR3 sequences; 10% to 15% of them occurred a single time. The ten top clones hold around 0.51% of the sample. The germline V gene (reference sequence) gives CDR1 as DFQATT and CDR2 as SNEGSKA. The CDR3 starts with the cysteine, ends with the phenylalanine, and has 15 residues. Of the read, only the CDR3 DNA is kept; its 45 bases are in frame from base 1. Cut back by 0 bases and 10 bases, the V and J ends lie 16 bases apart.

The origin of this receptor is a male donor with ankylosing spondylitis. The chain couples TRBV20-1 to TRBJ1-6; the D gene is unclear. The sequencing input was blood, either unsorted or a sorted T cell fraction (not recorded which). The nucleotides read TGCAGTGCTAGAGACCCACGGGGTGTGGTGTCACCCCTCCACTTT. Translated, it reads CSARDPRGVVSPLHF.